Included here is one TCR beta chain sequence, with context. No antigen is known for it. This record belongs to a study of beta chain features in type 1 diabetes. Study conclusions and caveats: Patients with Type 1 diabetes showed moderately but significantly shorter TCRB CDR3s in all four CD4+ subsets. Within patients, naive, central memory and Treg TCRB repertoires seemed more similar than within healthy donors.

Since all of the isolated RNA was reverse transcribed, expressed TCRB transcripts were what got sequenced. Profiling relied on immunoSEQ multiplex PCR, and the TCRdb table lists in-frame clones only, not all of them. The profile covers a few hundred thousand clones, with over 12% appearing a single time and around 0.02% taken by the ten largest. Input material: naive CD4+ T cells from blood. The clonotype comes from a woman aged 18-35 years in good health.

The DNA for the CDR3 is TGTGCCAGCTCACCACCGGGACAGGATGGACCTAAAGCTTTCTTT. It codes for CASSPPGQDGPKAFF. The V call is TRBV18, the J call TRBJ1-1; 8 bases agree with TRBD1. Germline V gene data show CDR1 as KGHSH and CDR2 as LQKENI. The CDR3 sequence is 15 residues long. V gave up 0 bases and J gave up 9 bases; unmatched junction bases: 9.